Each of the 28 T cell receptor beta chains below was sequenced from the same sample in a study of CD8+ T cells in alopecia areata. TCR sequencing used cDNA made by reverse transcription of extracted RNA. Measured with immunoSEQ multiplex PCR; TCRdb has only the in-frame clones, and not every one. The data contain 150,000 to 200,000 clones, around 54% of them singletons. Sequenced: CD4+ T cells sorted from blood. The source is a human donor in good health.

The V gene is TRBV6-6, the J gene TRBJ2-7; either TRBD1 or TRBD2 may supply D (5 bases each). The CDR3 is 12 amino acids. CDR1 and CDR2 (germline): MNHNY, SVGAGI (reference sequence). The ends were cut back, 4 bases at V and 7 bases at J, with 11 bases in the middle. CDR3 sequence reads: CASSSPEGEQYF. The CDR3 DNA is TGTGCCAGCAGTTCCCCTGAGGGGGAGCAGTACTTC.

DNA for the CDR3: TGTGCCAGCCAACAGGTTAGACAAGAGACCCAGTACTTC. It codes for CASQQVRQETQYF. This chain joins TRBV2 and TRBJ2-5, with a weak D call TRBD1 (5 bases). V was pared by 8 bases and J by 2 bases, with 12 bases between. This CDR3 spans 13 amino acids. CDR1 is SNHLY and CDR2 is FYNNEI in the germline V gene.

J is TRBJ2-7 and V is TRBV29-1; 9 bases fit TRBD1. Germline CDR1 and CDR2: SQVTM and ANQGSEA. Trimming took 5 bases from V and 1 from J; bases not matched to a gene: 6. This CDR3 has 14 residues. This CDR3 reads CSVNTGTGSYEQYF. CDR3 DNA sequence: TGCAGCGTTAATACCGGGACAGGGTCCTACGAGCAGTACTTC.

DNA for the CDR3: TGTGCCTCCGGCCGGACACCTAGCAATCAGCCCCAGCATTTT. This encodes CASGRTPSNQPQHF. The chain joins TRBV30 to TRBJ1-5, with D perhaps matching TRBD1 (5 bases). CDR3 length: 14 residues. Deletions cut 7 bases from V and 0 bases from J, with 13 bases between. In germline, CDR1 is GTSNPN, CDR2 SVGIG (reference sequence).

This clone was detected many times. The rearrangement uses TRBV2 and TRBJ2-3; 11 bases line up with TRBD2. The CDR3 contains 15 residues. After removal of 6 bases from V and 2 bases from J, the junction contained 4 bases not matched to a gene. The V gene's germline CDR1 is SNHLY and CDR2 FYNNEI. DNA for the CDR3: TGTGCCAGCAGGTTACTAGCGGGGGACACAGATACGCAGTATTTT. Amino acid sequence: CASRLLAGDTDTQYF.

This clone was observed a handful of times. This rearrangement joins TRBV7-9 to TRBJ2-2; no clear D. V gave up 7 bases and J gave up 3 bases, with 12 bases separating them. The length of the CDR3 is 14 residues. Germline V CDR1 and CDR2: SEHNR, FQNEAQ (reference sequence). CDR3 bases: TGTGCCAGCACCGACTGGATGTACACCGGGGAGCTGTTTTTT. Its translation is CASTDWMYTGELFF.

The V call is TRBV2, the J call TRBJ1-1; D is unclear. The CDR3 has 15 amino acids. The V gene lost 0 bases and the J gene lost 10 bases, with 18 bases spanning the gap. Germline lookup yields CDR1 SNHLY and CDR2 FYNNEI. CDR3 region: CASSEALRRQVRAFF. In nucleotides, the CDR3 is TGTGCCAGCAGTGAAGCGCTTCGTCGACAAGTTAGAGCTTTCTTT.

The chain uses TRBV30 and TRBJ2-1; D remains ambiguous. Trimming shortened V by 3 bases and J by 8 bases, and 17 bases separated the two germline ends. Germline CDR1 and CDR2: GTSNPN and SVGIG (reference sequence). The CDR3 spans 14 residues. CDR3 amino acids: CAWSSVPGNHEQFF. The CDR3 DNA is TGTGCCTGGAGCTCTGTTCCTGGTAACCATGAGCAGTTCTTC.

The J gene is TRBJ2-2, the V gene TRBV29-1, with D perhaps matching TRBD2 (5 bases). The V and J ends lost 5 bases and 6 bases respectively, with 16 bases between them. The CDR3 extends over 14 amino acids. Germline values: CDR1 SQVTM, CDR2 ANQGSEA. In nucleotides, the CDR3 is TGCAGCGTTTGGGCGGGCTTCGGGCCCGGGGAGCTGTTTTTT. Protein product: CSVWAGFGPGELFF.

The table lists this clone with a count of one. The V gene is TRBV29-1, the J gene TRBJ2-3; D unresolved. CDR1 is SQVTM, CDR2 ANQGSEA, per germline. Trimming took 4 bases from V and 0 from J, leaving 8 bases between them. The CDR3 has 13 residues. The CDR3 sequence is CSVVQFSTDTQYF. In DNA form, the CDR3 reads TGCAGCGTTGTGCAGTTTAGCACAGATACGCAGTATTTT.

The chain has TRBV2 and TRBJ1-5; weak D call: TRBD1 (6 bases). The CDR3 has 13 residues. Between the trimmed V and J ends, which lost 10 bases and 5 bases, there was a span of 15 bases. The germline gives CDR1 SNHLY, CDR2 FYNNEI. The CDR3 DNA follows: TGTGCCACCAGGGGCAGTCCTGATCAGCCCCAGCATTTT. Encoded protein: CATRGSPDQPQHF.

This clone was detected only a few times. J is TRBJ2-7 and V is TRBV29-1, with TRBD2 identical over 7 bases. V dropped 5 bases and J dropped 7; count of bases not matched to a gene: 14. CDR3 length: 14 residues. Germline CDR1 is SQVTM and CDR2 is ANQGSEA. In nucleotides, the CDR3 is TGCAGCGTTACAGCTTTAGCGGGCGGTTCAGAGCAGTACTTC. The encoded protein is CSVTALAGGSEQYF.

V gene TRBV7-9 combines with J gene TRBJ1-2; D is ambiguous. This CDR3 has 15 residues. Trimming stripped 2 bases from V and 0 bases from J, with 10 bases between. Per the germline V gene, CDR1 is SEHNR and CDR2 is FQNEAQ (reference sequence). Here the CDR3 reads CASSLPKRANYGYTF. The CDR3 DNA reads TGTGCCAGCAGCTTACCGAAAAGGGCTAACTATGGCTACACCTTC.

The V call is TRBV7-7, the J call TRBJ2-5; TRBD1 is a possible D gene (5 bases). Germline CDR1 is SSHAT and CDR2 is FNYEAQ (reference sequence). The CDR3 is 14 residues long. The V end lost 2 bases, the J end lost 5 bases, and 12 bases lay between the germline ends. The CDR3 sequence: CASSLSRVGETQYF. The CDR3 region has the DNA TGTGCCAGCAGCTTAAGCAGGGTCGGGGAGACCCAGTACTTC.

The genes are TRBV7-9 and TRBJ1-2, with 8 bases identical to TRBD1. The V gene end was trimmed by 5 bases and the J gene end by 7 bases; junction bases not matched to a gene: 6. The CDR3 is 13 amino acids. CDR1 is SEHNR, CDR2 FQNEAQ, per germline (reference sequence). CDR3 sequence: CASSRTGMGGYTF. CDR3 in DNA: TGTGCCAGCAGCAGGACAGGGATGGGTGGCTACACCTTC. Combining the CDR3 with reference TRBV7-9 and TRBJ1-2 gives the whole variable domain DTGVSQNPRHKITKRGQNVTFRCDPISEHNRLYWYRQTLGQGPEFLTYFQNEAQLEKSRLLSDRFSAERPKGSFSTLEIQRTEQGDSAMYLCASSRTGMGGYTFGSGTRLTVV.

This rearrangement joins TRBV30 to TRBJ2-3; D may be TRBD1 (7 bases). The CDR3 totals 12 residues. Germline CDR1 reads GTSNPN; CDR2 reads SVGIG (reference sequence). V lost 5 bases and J lost 6, with 12 bases in between. The CDR3 here is CAWDRDFDTQYF. The CDR3 DNA is TGTGCCTGGGACAGGGACTTTGATACGCAGTATTTT.

This clone was seen just once. The chain carries TRBV7-2 and TRBJ1-5, with no clear D. The CDR3 runs 14 residues. Germline CDR1 and CDR2: SGHTA and FQGNSA. Trimming pared 6 bases from V and 9 bases from J, leaving 18 bases between. CDR3 protein: CASRPGPDGRPQHF. In DNA form, the CDR3 reads TGTGCCAGCAGGCCTGGACCGGATGGTCGGCCCCAGCATTTT. The whole variable domain, filled in from reference TRBV7-2 and TRBJ1-5, reads GAGVSQSPSNKVTEKGKDVELRCDPISGHTALYWYRQSLGQGLEFLIYFQGNSAPDKSGLPSDRFSAERTGGSVSTLTIQRTQQEDSAVYLCASRPGPDGRPQHFGDGTRLSIL.

The sample holds one count of this clone. The chain carries TRBV20-1 and TRBJ2-1, with D possibly being TRBD2 (6 bases). Germline loops: CDR1 DFQATT, CDR2 SNEGSKA (reference sequence). With 6 bases removed from V and 6 bases from J, the gap between germline ends came to 9 bases. This CDR3 has 11 amino acids. CDR3 nucleotides: TGCAGTGCCGTGCGGGGCAATGAGCAGTTCTTC. This gives the protein CSAVRGNEQFF.

This chain uses TRBV5-1 with TRBJ2-3; 8 bases map to TRBD2. Germline-derived CDR1 and CDR2 are SGHRS and YFSETQ. The CDR3 loop spans 14 amino acids. After removal of 4 bases from V and 2 bases from J, the junction contained 3 bases not matched to a gene. The CDR3, as DNA: TGCGCCAGCAGCGTAGCGGGGTACACAGATACGCAGTATTTT. This translates into CASSVAGYTDTQYF.

This clone was detected many times. The chain carries TRBV6-6 and TRBJ1-5; no clear D. The V gene lost 2 bases and the J gene lost 3 bases, with 8 bases spanning the gap. The germline CDR1 and CDR2 sequences are MNHNY and SVGAGI (reference sequence). CDR3 length: 14 residues. The CDR3 reads CASSYGRNNQPQHF. The CDR3 bases are TGTGCCAGCAGTTACGGCAGAAACAATCAGCCCCAGCATTTT.

The CDR3 loop is CSVWDRASGNTIYF. The CDR3 region has the DNA TGCAGCGTTTGGGACAGGGCCAGTGGAAACACCATATATTTT. The chain uses TRBV29-1 and TRBJ1-3; 9 nucleotides agree with TRBD1. The CDR3 runs to 14 residues. V was clipped by 5 bases and J by 3 bases; unmatched bases: 5. Germline CDR1 and CDR2: SQVTM and ANQGSEA.

The chain combines TRBV25-1 with TRBJ1-4, with a tentative D call TRBD1 (5 bases). V dropped 2 bases and J dropped 5 bases, with 12 bases sitting between them. The CDR3 consists of 15 residues. The germline CDR1 and CDR2 sequences are MGHDK and SYGVNS. The CDR3 region is CASSEPGRQNEKLFF. DNA of the CDR3: TGTGCCAGCAGTGAACCGGGACGGCAAAATGAAAAACTGTTTTTT.

CDR3 in amino acids: CAWSVTANTEAFF. CDR3 nucleotide sequence: TGTGCCTGGAGTGTGACAGCTAACACTGAAGCTTTCTTT. This chain links TRBV30 with TRBJ1-1; maybe TRBD1 (5 bases). V dropped 0 bases and J dropped 2 bases, with 7 bases sitting between them. From germline, CDR1 is GTSNPN and CDR2 SVGIG (reference sequence). CDR3 length equals 13 residues. Full variable domain (remainder filled in from reference TRBV30 and TRBJ1-1): SQTIHQWPATLVQPVGSPLSLECTVEGTSNPNLYWYRQAAGRGLQLLFYSVGIGQISSEVPQNLSASRPQDRQFILSSKKLLLSDSGFYLCAWSVTANTEAFFGQGTRLTVV.

This chain connects TRBV7-2 to TRBJ2-1, with TRBD2 matching 7 bases. The germline CDR1 and CDR2 sequences are SGHTA and FQGNSA. V was pared by 0 bases and J by 3 bases, with 2 bases of the junction left unmatched. This CDR3 is 15 amino acids long. Here the CDR3 DNA reads TGTGCCAGCAGCTTAGCGGGAGGGAACTACAATGAGCAGTTCTTC. Amino acid sequence: CASSLAGGNYNEQFF.

There are a few counts of this clone. V gene TRBV19 combines with J gene TRBJ1-1, with D unresolved. The CDR3 has 12 residues. V was trimmed by 8 bases and J by 1 base, leaving 8 bases between them. Germline V gene lookup returns CDR1 LNHDA and CDR2 SQIVND (reference sequence). The chain's CDR3 is CASATGNTEAFF. CDR3 coding DNA: TGTGCCAGTGCGACGGGGAACACTGAAGCTTTCTTT.

J is TRBJ2-2 and V is TRBV5-6; D tentatively fits TRBD1 or TRBD2 (5 bases each). Germline V CDR1 and CDR2: SGHDT, YYEEEE. This CDR3 spans 16 amino acids. V lost 4 bases and J lost 5, with 18 bases in between. The CDR3 sequence is CASSGLIGGWTGELFF. As DNA, the CDR3 is TGTGCCAGCAGCGGGCTGATTGGGGGATGGACCGGGGAGCTGTTTTTT.

The chain recombines TRBV30 with TRBJ2-7, with D perhaps matching TRBD1 (6 bases). The V and J ends lost 4 bases and 5 bases respectively, with 15 bases between them. Germline assignment: CDR1 GTSNPN and CDR2 SVGIG (reference sequence). The CDR3 totals 13 residues. The CDR3 region is CAWISHRVHEQYF. CDR3 DNA sequence: TGTGCCTGGATCAGTCACAGGGTGCACGAGCAGTACTTC.

The V call is TRBV14, the J call TRBJ2-7; no clear D gene. The germline V gene encodes CDR1 SGHDN and CDR2 FVKESK. Trimming left V 2 bases short and J 10 bases short, with 15 bases between. This CDR3 is built from 13 residues. DNA for the CDR3: TGTGCCAGCAGCCAAACCCCCGTTGGGCCCCAGTACTTC. Protein product: CASSQTPVGPQYF.